One sample yielded the 21 T cell receptor beta chains listed below, sequenced in a study of blood T cell repertoires in COVID-19. TCRdb's table, derived via immunoSEQ multiplex PCR, lists solely in-frame clones and lacks some. The sample shows about 35,000 clones, about 89% of them seen only once. The sample comprised peripheral blood. These receptors were obtained from a human donor in a cohort sampled during active COVID-19.

The gene calls are TRBV7-2 and TRBJ2-7; a possible D gene is TRBD1 (6 bases). Germline CDR1 and CDR2: SGHTA and FQGNSA. The CDR3 contains 14 residues. Trimming took off 0 bases at V and 3 bases at J, with 9 bases between the two ends. CDR3: CASSLAWTVYEQYF. Here the CDR3 DNA reads TGTGCCAGCAGCTTAGCGTGGACAGTCTACGAGCAGTACTTC. The whole variable domain, remainder taken from reference TRBV7-2 and TRBJ2-7, is GAGVSQSPSNKVTEKGKDVELRCDPISGHTALYWYRQSLGQGLEFLIYFQGNSAPDKSGLPSDRFSAERTGGSVSTLTIQRTQQEDSAVYLCASSLAWTVYEQYFGPGTRLTVT.

This chain links TRBV18 with TRBJ1-1, with 7 bases lining up with TRBD1. Losses at the gene ends were 5 bases for V and 2 bases for J; bases not matched to a gene: 8. Germline CDR1 reads KGHSH; CDR2 reads LQKENI. This CDR3 region has 15 residues. The CDR3 sequence is CASSGGQWGNTEAFF. CDR3 nucleotides: TGTGCCAGCTCAGGGGGACAGTGGGGTAACACTGAAGCTTTCTTT.

This chain joins TRBV7-2 and TRBJ2-1; D is unclear. Between the trimmed V and J ends, which lost 2 bases and 12 bases, there was a span of 14 bases. The CDR3 covers 13 residues. CDR1 is SGHTA and CDR2 is FQGNSA in the germline V gene. The CDR3, as DNA: TGTGCCAGCAGCTTATACTCGACATTCGGGCAGTTCTTC. Its translation: CASSLYSTFGQFF.

The rearrangement uses TRBV19 and TRBJ1-6; D not resolved. Trimming took off 5 bases at V and 15 bases at J, with 20 bases between the two ends. This CDR3 is 14 amino acids long. Germline-derived CDR1 and CDR2 are LNHDA and SQIVND (reference sequence). The chain's CDR3 is CASSAPLRERNLHF. The CDR3 DNA sequence: TGTGCCAGTAGTGCCCCTTTGAGGGAACGGAACCTCCACTTT. Variable domain in full (rest from reference TRBV19 and TRBJ1-6): DGGITQSPKYLFRKEGQNVTLSCEQNLNHDAMYWYRQDPGQGLRLIYYSQIVNDFQKGDIAEGYSVSREKKESFPLTVTSAQKNPTAFYLCASSAPLRERNLHFGNGTRLTVT.

The chain recombines TRBV28 with TRBJ2-1; 8 nucleotides match TRBD2. The length of the CDR3 is 14 residues. J was trimmed by 5 bases and V by 6 bases; bases with no gene match: 6. Per the germline V gene, CDR1 is MDHEN and CDR2 is SYDVKM. The CDR3 is CASSRTSSNNEQFF. The CDR3 nucleotides read TGTGCCAGCAGCAGGACTAGCTCTAACAATGAGCAGTTCTTC.

This clone was found once. As DNA, the CDR3 is TGTGCCAGCAGCTTAGGGCAGGGCGTTATTGGCAATCAGCCCCAGCATTTT. It is translated as CASSLGQGVIGNQPQHF. The genes are TRBV7-9 and TRBJ1-5; perhaps TRBD1 as D (5 bases). Germline V gene lookup returns CDR1 SEHNR and CDR2 FQNEAQ (reference sequence). This CDR3 region has 17 residues. The ends were cut back, 1 base at V and 2 bases at J, with 15 bases in the middle.

Only one count was recorded for this clone. This rearrangement joins TRBV2 to TRBJ2-5, with a tentative D call TRBD1 (6 bases). The V and J ends lost 2 bases and 4 bases respectively, with 11 bases between them. This CDR3 is built from 14 residues. The V gene's germline CDR1 is SNHLY and CDR2 FYNNEI. CDR3 region: CASSEYREGETQYF. CDR3 DNA sequence: TGTGCCAGCAGTGAATACAGGGAAGGAGAGACCCAGTACTTC.

The J gene is TRBJ2-1, the V gene TRBV7-2; 8 bases map to TRBD1. Trimming at V came to 0 bases and at J to 0 bases, leaving 1 base not matched to a gene. CDR1 and CDR2 (germline): SGHTA, FQGNSA. The CDR3 loop spans 16 amino acids. The chain's CDR3 is CASSLAGQGSYNEQFF. In nucleotides, the CDR3 is TGTGCCAGCAGCTTAGCCGGACAGGGCTCCTACAATGAGCAGTTCTTC.

The V gene is TRBV7-2, the J gene TRBJ2-2; the D gene is possibly TRBD2 (7 bases). Per the germline V gene, CDR1 is SGHTA and CDR2 is FQGNSA. This CDR3 has 16 residues. V was pared by 5 bases and J by 4 bases, with 17 bases between. CDR3 protein: CASSGTGRAGTGELFF. In DNA form, the CDR3 reads TGTGCCAGCAGCGGAACAGGGAGGGCCGGCACCGGGGAGCTGTTTTTT.

The CDR3 is CASRGARQGLWGGEAFF. Here the CDR3 DNA reads TGCGCCAGCAGGGGGGCGCGACAGGGCCTCTGGGGAGGTGAAGCTTTCTTT. This chain joins TRBV5-1 and TRBJ1-1; TRBD1 matches 7 bases. CDR3 length equals 17 residues. After removal of 5 bases from V and 7 bases from J, the junction contained 20 bases not matched to a gene. CDR1 and CDR2 (germline): SGHRS, YFSETQ.

This chain connects TRBV7-9 to TRBJ1-1, with 7 bases aligning to TRBD1. The CDR3 length is 14 residues. V trimming: 0 bases; J trimming: 12 bases; junction bases outside the gene matches: 10. Germline CDR1 reads SEHNR; CDR2 reads FQNEAQ (reference sequence). CDR3 region: CASSLAGDRAEPFF. The CDR3 DNA sequence: TGTGCCAGCAGCTTAGCGGGAGACAGGGCTGAGCCTTTCTTT.

The gene calls are TRBV7-2 and TRBJ2-5; a possible D gene is TRBD2 (7 bases). From germline, CDR1 is SGHTA and CDR2 FQGNSA. This CDR3 comprises 14 residues. Trimming took 8 bases from V and 4 from J, leaving 17 bases between them. The CDR3 DNA follows: TGTGCCAGCTGTGGGGGGGCCGGGGGAGAGACCCAGTACTTC. Encoded protein: CASCGGAGGETQYF.

The chain carries TRBV27 and TRBJ2-1, with TRBD2 identical over 7 bases. CDR3 length: 14 residues. V lost 3 bases to trimming and J lost 6 bases; unmatched junction nucleotides: 5. Germline CDR1 is MNHEY and CDR2 is SMNVEV (reference sequence). The CDR3 loop reads CASSFHGRGNEQFF. The CDR3 DNA reads TGTGCCAGCAGTTTTCATGGGAGGGGCAATGAGCAGTTCTTC.

Notes on this clone: The sample contains more than one DNA sequence encoding this CDR3. As DNA, the CDR3 is TGTGCCAGCAGTTTAGGACACTCTGGAAACACCATATATTTT. Protein product: CASSLGHSGNTIYF. The rearrangement links TRBV28 to TRBJ1-3; possibly TRBD1 for D (5 bases). Germline CDR1 is MDHEN and CDR2 is SYDVKM. This CDR3 contains 14 residues. The V gene lost 2 bases and the J gene lost 0 bases, with 5 bases spanning the gap.

Only one count was recorded for this clone. The rearrangement links TRBV28 to TRBJ1-3, with TRBD1 matching over 7 bases. CDR1 MDHEN and CDR2 SYDVKM come from the germline V gene. Germline trimming cut 3 bases from V and 0 bases from J; bases unmatched to any gene: 5. The CDR3 sequence is 16 residues long. The CDR3 spells CASSFLQGLSGNTIYF. In DNA form, the CDR3 reads TGTGCCAGCAGTTTCTTACAGGGGCTCTCTGGAAACACCATATATTTT.

The rearrangement uses TRBV24-1 and TRBJ2-3; tentatively, D is TRBD2 (6 bases). Germline assignment: CDR1 KGHDR and CDR2 SFDVKD. Trimming left V 5 bases short and J 0 bases short, with 11 bases between. The CDR3 length is 15 residues. The CDR3 protein is CATSVGGASTDTQYF. The DNA of the CDR3 is TGTGCCACCAGTGTCGGGGGAGCGAGCACAGATACGCAGTATTTT.

The chain has TRBV6-1 and TRBJ1-1, with a possible D match to TRBD1 (5 bases). Germline V gene lookup returns CDR1 MNHNS and CDR2 SASEGT. The CDR3 has 15 residues. Between the trimmed V and J ends, which lost 0 bases and 5 bases, there was a span of 13 bases. CDR3 sequence reads: CASSEALQGNTEAFF. In nucleotides, the CDR3 is TGTGCCAGCAGTGAAGCGCTGCAGGGTAATACTGAAGCTTTCTTT.

The gene calls are TRBV11-2 and TRBJ2-1; TRBD1 might be the D (6 bases). The germline V gene has CDR1 SGHAT and CDR2 FQNNGV. The CDR3 consists of 13 residues. With 3 bases removed from V and 7 bases from J, the gap between germline ends came to 10 bases. The DNA for the CDR3 is TGTGCCAGCAGCTTTACAGGGCGGAATGAGCAGTTCTTC. Encoded protein: CASSFTGRNEQFF.

The rearrangement links TRBV21-1 to TRBJ2-3; the table's D call, TRBD1, has no DNA check behind it. TRBV21-1 is reported as a pseudogene. The CDR3 loop spans 16 amino acids. CDR3 protein: CASSKKTAQQVDTQYF. CDR3 DNA: TGTGCCAGCAGCAAAAAGACAGCGCAACAGGTAGATACGCAGTATTTT.

This chain uses TRBV7-9 with TRBJ2-3; D is undetermined. CDR3 size: 13 residues. The V end lost 0 bases, the J end lost 11 bases, and 12 bases lay between the germline ends. Per germline, CDR1 SEHNR and CDR2 FQNEAQ (reference sequence). The CDR3 bases are TGTGCCAGCAGCTTAGCGATTATACTACAGCAGTATTTT. This codes for CASSLAIILQQYF.

The chain carries TRBV5-1 and TRBJ2-1, with TRBD1 identical over 8 bases. Losses at the gene ends were 4 bases for V and 7 bases for J; bases not matched to a gene: 10. This CDR3 is built from 15 residues. Germline V lookup: CDR1 SGHRS, CDR2 YFSETQ. CDR3 region: CASSRRGQVRNEQFF. The DNA of the CDR3 is TGCGCCAGCAGCCGGAGGGGACAGGTGCGGAATGAGCAGTTCTTC.